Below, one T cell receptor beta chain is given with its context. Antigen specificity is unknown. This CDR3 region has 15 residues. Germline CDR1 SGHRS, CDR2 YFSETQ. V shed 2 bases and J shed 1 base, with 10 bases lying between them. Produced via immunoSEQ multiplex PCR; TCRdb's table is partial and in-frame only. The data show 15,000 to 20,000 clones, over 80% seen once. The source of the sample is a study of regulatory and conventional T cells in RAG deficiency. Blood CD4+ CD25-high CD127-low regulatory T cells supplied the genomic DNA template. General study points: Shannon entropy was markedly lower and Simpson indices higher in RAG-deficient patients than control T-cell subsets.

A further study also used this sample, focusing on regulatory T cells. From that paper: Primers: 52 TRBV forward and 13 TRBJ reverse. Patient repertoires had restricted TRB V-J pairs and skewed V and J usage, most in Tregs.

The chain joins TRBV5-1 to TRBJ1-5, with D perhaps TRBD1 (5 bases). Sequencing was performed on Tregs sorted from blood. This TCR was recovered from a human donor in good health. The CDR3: CASSFNGGSNQPQHF. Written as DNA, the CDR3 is TGCGCCAGCAGCTTTAATGGGGGGAGCAATCAGCCCCAGCATTTT.